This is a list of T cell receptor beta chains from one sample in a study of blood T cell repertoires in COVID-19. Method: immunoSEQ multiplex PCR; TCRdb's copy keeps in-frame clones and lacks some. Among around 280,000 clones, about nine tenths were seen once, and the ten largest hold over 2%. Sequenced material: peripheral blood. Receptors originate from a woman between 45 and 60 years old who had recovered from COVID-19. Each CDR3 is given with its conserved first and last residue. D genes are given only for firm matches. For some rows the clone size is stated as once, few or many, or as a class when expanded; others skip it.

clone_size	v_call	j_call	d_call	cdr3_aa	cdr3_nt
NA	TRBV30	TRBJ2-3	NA	CAWSAPGVADTQYF	TGTGCCTGGAGTGCCCCGGGAGTAGCAGATACGCAGTATTTT
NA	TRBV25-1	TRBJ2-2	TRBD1	CASSGSPGQGYTGELFF	TGTGCCAGCAGTGGCTCCCCGGGACAGGGTTACACCGGGGAGCTGTTTTTT
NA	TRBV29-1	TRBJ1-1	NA	CSVGTGLDTEAFF	TGCAGCGTTGGCACAGGGTTGGACACTGAAGCTTTCTTT
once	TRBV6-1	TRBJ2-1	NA	CASSERRLNNNEQFF	TGTGCCAGCAGTGAAAGGCGACTAAACAACAATGAGCAGTTCTTC
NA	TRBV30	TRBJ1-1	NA	CAWMRGRDTEAFF	TGTGCCTGGATGCGGGGGCGCGACACTGAAGCTTTCTTT
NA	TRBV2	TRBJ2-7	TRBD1	CASIDRGFSYEQYF	TGTGCCAGCATAGACAGGGGGTTCTCCTACGAGCAGTACTTC
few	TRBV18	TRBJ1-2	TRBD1	CASSWDSSDYGYTF	TGTGCCAGCTCATGGGACAGTTCAGACTATGGCTACACCTTC
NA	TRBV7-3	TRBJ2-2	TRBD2	CASSITGGPTGELFF	TGTGCCAGCAGCATCACGGGGGGGCCGACCGGGGAGCTGTTTTTT
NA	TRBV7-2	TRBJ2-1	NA	CASSSGRNFYNEQFF	TGTGCCAGCAGCTCTGGGAGGAATTTCTACAATGAGCAGTTCTTC
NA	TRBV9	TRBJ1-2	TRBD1	CASSAGTGVSGYTF	TGTGCCAGCAGCGCCGGGACAGGGGTCTCTGGCTACACCTTC
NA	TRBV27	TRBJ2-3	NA	CASSLAGGTGDTQYF	TGTGCCAGCAGTTTGGCGGGCGGGACGGGAGATACGCAGTATTTT
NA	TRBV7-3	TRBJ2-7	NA	CASSPHSTGSQYF	TGTGCCAGCAGCCCCCACTCCACAGGATCGCAGTACTTC
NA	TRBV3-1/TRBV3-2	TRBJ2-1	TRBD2	CASSQDGGATPQFF	TGTGCCAGCAGCCAAGACGGGGGGGCCACTCCTCAGTTCTTC